This TCR beta chain stems from a study of blood T cell repertoires in COVID-19 (TCRdb year 2020). Background for the entire study: Samples covering the acute and convalescent phases of COVID-19 were provided by collaborators in the United States, Italy and Spain. The prospective study material was composed of cDNA or gDNA derived from T cells, B-cell-depleted T cells, or PBMCs. Deeply sampled blood TCRbeta repertoires from subjects exposed to, actively infected with, or recovered from COVID-19 were included in the dataset. The repertoires were released in a freely available public database intended as a resource for research on the immune response to SARS-CoV-2. Samples came from the ongoing ImmuneRACE study (first 160 participants) plus 1,254 subjects from 6 global collaborators. Sample metadata almost always included a de-identified subject ID, COVID-19 status, age in years and sex. Where available, HLA class I and class II types were obtained from metadata supplied by the sample provider rather than from assay-based typing. Overall results and qualifications from the work: How much clinical and demographic metadata was included differed by source and by participant, and the metadata was provided uncurated.

Whole blood was collected in K2EDTA tubes by collaborating institutions according to the institutions' own protocols. Collaborator samples were shipped for TCRbeta analysis as frozen whole blood, isolated PBMCs, or DNA extracted from either sample type. CDR1 and CDR2 (SGDLS, YYNGEE) derive from the germline V gene. V is shortened by 3 bases, J by 9 bases, and the region joining them spans 7 bases. Measured from the cysteine to the phenylalanine, the CDR3 is 11 residues long. Just CDR3 DNA is preserved here, 33 bases in frame from base 1. The immunoSEQ Assay, a bias-controlled multiplex PCR, was used to amplify TCRbeta CDR3 regions from genomic DNA. The authors' analysis ran thus. The number of nucleated cells in each sample was estimated by amplification of reference gene primers within the assay. Sequence reads were collapsed and filtered to measure the absolute abundance of every unique TCRbeta CDR3 rearrangement. For each sample, productive Simpson clonality was calculated as the square root of Simpson's diversity index over productive rearrangements. The table comes from immuneACCESS by way of TCRdb, which keeps in-frame sequences with V and J called. Part of the clones is missing from these tables; in studies checked, under half for an unresolved V gene and the rest for unknown reasons. V, J and clone size reflect that table, while D and trimming were determined from the DNA. The table for this sample lists about 73,000 clones; roughly 76% of them were counted only once. Approximately 20% of the sample lies in the top ten.

About this clone itself: The antigen it binds to is not known. One base away there is no much larger clone; base qualities are not given.

The receptor comes from a woman between 65 and 79 years old with acute or convalescent COVID-19. The sample consisted of peripheral blood. Recombination linked TRBV9 to TRBJ2-1, and TRBD2 may be the D gene, going by 5 matching bases. The CDR3 amino acid sequence is: CASSARGEQFF. Read as DNA, the sequence is TGTGCCAGCAGCGCCCGGGGTGAGCAGTTCTTC.